This T cell receptor (beta chain) is drawn from a study of T cell responses to AZD1222 COVID-19 vaccine. Study-wide results and caveats: White British people made up most donors, females outnumbered males, and clonal diversity was possibly underestimated. Sampling captured repertoires only after the peak T cell response. The study identified only six AZD1222 recipients as seropositive at baseline.

V lost 2 bases to trimming and J lost 9 bases, with 14 bases between them. The germline V gene encodes CDR1 MGHDK and CDR2 SYGVNS. This CDR3 region has 15 residues. Profiled with immunoSEQ multiplex PCR; TCRdb holds only in-frame clones, not every one. The sample consists of under 200,000 clones, about 83% of them appearing once. On this clone: Antigen unknown.

V and J are TRBV25-1 and TRBJ1-6, with D possibly TRBD1 on 5 matching bases. This clonotype was sampled from an adult who received the AZD1222 COVID-19 vaccine. The sample consisted of peripheral blood, taken 28 days after the second AZD1222 dose. The CDR3 DNA reads as TGTGCCAGCAGTGAACTAGGGGCGGGTGGTTCACCCCTCCACTTT. Protein: CASSELGAGGSPLHF.